Sequencing of this TCR beta chain was carried out in a study of T-cell memory formation after mild COVID-19 (dated by TCRdb to the early 2020s). For context, the study as a whole: TCR sequence clusters from the two donors were found to be largely donor specific. Longitudinal TCRalpha and TCRbeta repertoire sequencing tracked T-cell clones expanding and contracting after mild COVID-19 in two donors. The cohort comprised two young, previously healthy adult volunteers, one female and one male. Overall study results and their limits: Some responding clones were detected in pre-infection memory, suggesting pre-existing cross-reactive memory T cells joined the SARS-CoV-2 response. The study included only a couple of mild cases, and larger cohorts that include severe cases with pre-infection samples were judged to be necessary. Contracting CD4+ clones were found mainly in CM and EM memory subsets, while CD8+ clones were enriched in EMRA. From day 15 to 85, contracting clones showed balanced CD4/CD8 phenotypes, whereas a second wave of clones that expanded from day 15 to 37 leaned towards CD4+. SARS-CoV-2 specificity of the second-wave clones peaking on day 37 was not confirmed.

This clonotype occurred a few times. The specificity of this receptor is unknown. Base qualities are not at hand, and no much larger clone is one base apart. Ficoll-Paque density gradient centrifugation was used to isolate PBMCs. Sequencing relied on an Illumina NovaSeq 6000. TCRalpha and TCRbeta cDNA libraries were constructed by 5'RACE with constant-segment primers, with sample barcodes and unique molecular identifiers being introduced. RNA was extracted from every sample with Trizol reagent. Amplification of the libraries took two PCR steps, and the second step added a second sample barcode plus Illumina TruSeq adapters. Sequencing of the libraries was done on an Illumina NovaSeq, producing 2 x 150 bp paired-end reads. Turning to the authors' computational methods: With migec v1.2.7, reads were demultiplexed and then collapsed into UMI-guided consensus sequences. Using mixcr v2.1.11, UMI consensuses were aligned to TRA and TRB V and J templates and then assembled into clonotypes. A clonotype was counted as expanded or contracted only if both edgeR and NoisET called the change significant, with noise models trained on biological replicates. For edgeR calls, the cutoffs were a false discovery rate-adjusted p below 0.01 and a log2 fold-change threshold of 1. As an exploratory analysis of dynamics, PCA with hierarchical clustering was applied to max-normalized trajectories of the 1000 most abundant clonotypes. Separately sequenced CD4+ and CD8+ repertoires were used to assign a CD4 or CD8 phenotype to each responding clone. TCRdb trimmed public reads at Q25 via fastp, called clones via MiXCR and kept in-frame beta chains. Each CDR3 protein appears once, grouped with its most common genes and DNA. The V and J calls and clone size are TCRdb's, not the authors'. The sample table contains about 140,000 distinct CDR3 sequences; only one count was recorded for 14% of them. About 26% of the sample belongs to the ten largest clones.

The CDR3 covers 14 residues, taking in both the cysteine and the phenylalanine. Kept here is only the CDR3 DNA, which spans 42 bases and is read in frame from base 1. The germline V gene sets CDR1 to MGHRA and CDR2 to YSYEKL. V is cut by 3 bases and J by 1 base, and the space between the germline ends is 9 bases. The chain uses TRBV4-1 and TRBJ1-1, with no D gene named confidently. Sequencing was done on a sample of PBMCs or a T cell subset sorted from them (not recorded which). This sequence was found in an adult woman who had mild COVID-19 (a few samples of this study predate the infection). The sample titles of this study are shuffled in the database, so cell type and time point are left out; the donor was told from shared clones. CDR3 reads: CASSHRTANTEAFF. DNA sequence: TGCGCCAGCAGCCATAGGACGGCGAACACTGAAGCTTTCTTT.